This passage covers 31 T cell receptor beta chains from one sample sequenced in a study of blood T cells in healthy people across ages. With a J-beta primer mix and a sample-barcoded 5' primer, a second PCR ran about 6 to 11 cycles. From the 5' RACE reads, TCRdb called clonotypes with MiXCR, one entry per CDR3 protein. The table shows around 2 million distinct CDR3 sequences, with around 40% occurring only once. Sequenced sample: blood. The receptor source for this set is a human donor in good health.

This clonotype has ten or more counts. The chain employs TRBV5-1 and TRBJ1-2; 10 bases map to TRBD1. Per germline, CDR1 SGHRS and CDR2 YFSETQ. Trimming removed 7 bases from V and 6 bases from J; junction bases left unmatched: 9. CDR3 length equals 14 residues. The CDR3 sequence: CASQETGTGDGYTF. The CDR3 nucleotides are TGCGCCAGCCAAGAAACCGGGACAGGGGATGGCTACACCTTC.

The gene calls are TRBV12-5 and TRBJ2-1; possible D gene TRBD2, 6 bases. Per germline, CDR1 LGHNT and CDR2 FRNRAP. The ends were cut back, 3 bases at V and 10 bases at J, with 19 bases in the middle. The CDR3 spans 15 residues. CDR3 sequence reads: CASGLEAGPRGEQFF. In DNA, the CDR3 is TGTGCTAGTGGTTTAGAGGCGGGGCCCCGGGGGGAGCAGTTCTTC. The complete variable domain, with remaining parts taken from reference TRBV12-5 and TRBJ2-1, reads DARVTQTPRHKVTEMGQEVTMRCQPILGHNTVFWYRQTMMQGLELLAYFRNRAPLDDSGMPKDRFSAEMPDATLATLKIQPSEPRDSAVYFCASGLEAGPRGEQFFGPGTRLTVL.

The chain has TRBV6-6 and TRBJ1-4; weak D call: TRBD1 (6 bases). CDR3 size: 16 residues. Per germline, CDR1 MNHNY and CDR2 SVGAGI (reference sequence). Trimming took 2 bases from V and 8 from J, leaving 18 bases between them. The CDR3 region is CASSYILPGAGEKLFF. The CDR3 DNA reads TGTGCCAGCAGTTACATCTTACCAGGGGCTGGGGAAAAACTGTTTTTT.

The gene calls are TRBV6-2 or TRBV6-3 and TRBJ2-3; possibly TRBD1 for D (6 bases). The CDR3 loop spans 18 amino acids. Trimming took 8 bases from V and 5 from J, leaving 29 bases between them. Germline V lookup: CDR1 MNHEY, CDR2 SVGEGT. CDR3 sequence (DNA): TGTGCCAGCTGCTACTCCAACCGGGACACGCATTCTGTAGATACGCAGTATTTT. Its protein is CASCYSNRDTHSVDTQYF.

The genes are TRBV10-3 and TRBJ1-4; D is undetermined. The CDR3 is 15 amino acids. V was cut by 0 bases and J by 2 bases, with 7 bases left in between. Germline-derived CDR1 and CDR2 are ENHRY and SYGVKD. As DNA, the CDR3 is TGTGCCATCAGTGAGTCACCAGCTACTAATGAAAAACTGTTTTTT. Translated: CAISESPATNEKLFF.

The V and J genes are TRBV7-8 and TRBJ1-5; D is possibly TRBD1 (6 bases). The CDR3 is 17 residues long. V was trimmed by 5 bases and J by 3 bases, leaving 20 bases between them. CDR1 is SGHVS and CDR2 is FQNEAQ in the germline V gene. CDR3 sequence reads: CASSPKPGQGLNQPQHF. CDR3 nucleotides: TGTGCCAGCAGCCCGAAACCGGGACAAGGCCTCAATCAGCCCCAGCATTTT.

This clonotype was observed once. This chain uses TRBV7-9 with TRBJ2-1; 13 bases fit TRBD2. The CDR3 extends over 19 amino acids. Germline assignment: CDR1 SEHNR and CDR2 FQNEAQ (reference sequence). The V and J ends lost 6 bases and 0 bases, in that order; junction bases with no gene match: 11. As DNA, the CDR3 is TGTGCCAGCAGGCCGGGACTAGCGGGACTACAAAGCTCCTACAATGAGCAGTTCTTC. This gives the protein CASRPGLAGLQSSYNEQFF.

This clonotype was observed a handful of times. The chain joins TRBV9 to TRBJ1-6; 10 bases agree with TRBD1. This CDR3 spans 14 amino acids. With 4 bases clipped from V and 7 bases from J, the junction kept 2 bases outside the gene matches. Germline assignment: CDR1 SGDLS and CDR2 YYNGEE. The DNA of the CDR3 is TGTGCCAGCAGCAAGGGACAGGGGAATTCACCCCTCCACTTT. As protein: CASSKGQGNSPLHF.

A few counts support this clonotype. The chain employs TRBV7-9 and TRBJ2-5; TRBD2 matches 8 bases. The CDR3 totals 13 residues. Looked up from germline, CDR1 is SEHNR and CDR2 is FQNEAQ (reference sequence). Trimming took 11 bases from V and 3 from J; bases not matched to a gene: 8. The CDR3 loop reads CAASTSGKETQYF. CDR3 coding DNA: TGTGCCGCCAGCACTAGCGGTAAAGAGACCCAGTACTTC.

The rearrangement joins TRBV10-3 to TRBJ1-5; no reliable D call. CDR3 length: 12 amino acids. With 9 bases removed from V and 5 bases from J, the gap between germline ends came to 11 bases. The germline gives CDR1 ENHRY, CDR2 SYGVKD. The CDR3 here is CAIRAHHQPQHF. The DNA for the CDR3 is TGTGCCATTCGGGCCCACCATCAGCCCCAGCATTTT.

J is TRBJ1-1 and V is TRBV5-5; no firm D call. The CDR3 is 14 amino acids. Trimming removed 3 bases at V and 1 base at J, with 10 bases between. The germline gives CDR1 SGHKS, CDR2 YYEKEE (reference sequence). CDR3: CASSSLFRNTEAFF. Written as DNA, the CDR3 is TGTGCCAGCAGCTCGTTGTTTAGGAACACTGAAGCTTTCTTT.

In this sample, this clonotype turned up a few times. The genes are TRBV12-3 or TRBV12-4 and TRBJ1-2, with D possibly TRBD1 on 6 matching bases. The CDR3 totals 15 residues. Trimming stripped 2 bases from V and 6 bases from J, with 16 bases between. The CDR3 loop is CASSLSGQGRDGYTF. CDR3 in DNA: TGTGCCAGCAGTTTAAGCGGCCAGGGGAGGGATGGCTACACCTTC.

The chain combines TRBV7-3 with TRBJ1-1; tentative D call: TRBD1 (6 bases). Germline assignment: CDR1 SGHTA and CDR2 FQGTGA. The V end was cut by 5 bases, the J end by 6 bases, with 19 bases between. The CDR3 extends over 15 amino acids. CDR3 sequence (DNA): TGTGCCAGCAGCCAGGGGTCTCCCGAAATGCCTGAAGCTTTCTTT. Amino acid sequence: CASSQGSPEMPEAFF.

This chain uses TRBV6-6 with TRBJ1-5; 7 positions agree with TRBD1. The CDR3 is made up of 14 amino acids. The J segment lost 7 bases and the V segment lost 5 bases, leaving 8 bases of the junction unmatched. Germline CDR1 reads MNHNY; CDR2 reads SVGAGI (reference sequence). CDR3 amino acids: CASSIFQGGQPQHF. The DNA for the CDR3 is TGTGCCAGCAGTATTTTTCAGGGGGGACAGCCCCAGCATTTT.

The gene calls are TRBV5-6 and TRBJ2-1; unclear D gene. The V end lost 0 bases, the J end lost 0 bases, and 10 bases lay between the germline ends. The V gene's germline CDR1 is SGHDT and CDR2 YYEEEE. CDR3 size: 16 residues. CDR3 sequence reads: CASSLVLGSSYNEQFF. The CDR3 coding sequence is TGTGCCAGCAGCTTGGTGCTGGGAAGCTCCTACAATGAGCAGTTCTTC. Full variable domain (remainder filled in from reference TRBV5-6 and TRBJ2-1): DAGVTQSPTHLIKTRGQQVTLRCSPKSGHDTVSWYQQALGQGPQFIFQYYEEEERQRGNFPDRFSGHQFPNYSSELNVNALLLGDSALYLCASSLVLGSSYNEQFFGPGTRLTVL.

This chain joins TRBV24-1 and TRBJ1-1; D is possibly TRBD1 (5 bases). Trimming stripped 11 bases from V and 5 bases from J, with 17 bases between. The CDR3 totals 13 residues. Germline CDR1 and CDR2: KGHDR and SFDVKD. The CDR3 coding sequence is TGTGCCATCCCCTACGGGGCTTGGACTGAAGCTTTCTTT. Protein product: CAIPYGAWTEAFF.

This clonotype occurred a few times. The V call is TRBV20-1, the J call TRBJ2-4; TRBD2 aligns across 9 bases. Germline assignment: CDR1 DFQATT and CDR2 SNEGSKA (reference sequence). J gave up 1 base and V 0 bases, and 4 bases lay outside the gene matches. This CDR3 has 16 residues. The CDR3 spells CSARDLLAGAKNIQYF. The CDR3 nucleotides are TGCAGTGCTAGAGATCTCCTAGCGGGGGCCAAAAACATTCAGTACTTC.

Written as DNA, the CDR3 is TGTGCCAGCAGTACTGGCGGCGCTACCTATGGCTACACCTTC. Amino acid sequence: CASSTGGATYGYTF. The chain combines TRBV28 with TRBJ1-2; D call uncertain. The V and J ends lost 5 bases and 4 bases respectively, with 14 bases between them. This CDR3 is built from 14 residues. CDR1 and CDR2 from the germline V gene are MDHEN and SYDVKM.

This clonotype occurred once. The CDR3 sequence is CSVQDRPPLPPNYGYTF. The DNA of the CDR3 is TGCAGCGTACAAGACAGGCCGCCATTGCCACCCAACTATGGCTACACCTTC. V usage is TRBV29-1 and J usage is TRBJ1-2, with D tentatively TRBD1 (6 bases). CDR3 size: 17 residues. V was trimmed by 6 bases and J by 2 bases, leaving 25 bases between them. CDR1 SQVTM and CDR2 ANQGSEA come from the germline V gene.

V usage is TRBV29-1 and J usage is TRBJ2-7; perhaps D is TRBD1 or TRBD2 (5 bases each). In germline, CDR1 is SQVTM, CDR2 ANQGSEA. The CDR3 covers 11 residues. V was cut by 7 bases and J by 10 bases, with 17 bases left in between. The CDR3 is CSAGSMEAQYF. CDR3 bases: TGCAGCGCAGGGTCGATGGAGGCCCAGTACTTC.

The V gene is TRBV7-2, the J gene TRBJ1-5; no clear D. Trimming removed 0 bases at V and 0 bases at J, with 6 bases between. The CDR3 consists of 15 residues. The V gene's germline CDR1 is SGHTA and CDR2 FQGNSA. The CDR3 sequence: CASSLASYSNQPQHF. The DNA for the CDR3 is TGTGCCAGCAGCTTAGCGTCCTATAGCAATCAGCCCCAGCATTTT.

V is TRBV20-1 and J is TRBJ1-2; TRBD1 matches 7 bases. Germline V CDR1 and CDR2: DFQATT, SNEGSKA (reference sequence). The CDR3 runs to 15 residues. Trimming took 0 bases from V and 6 from J; bases not matched to a gene: 10. The CDR3 region is CSARDVGQGVNGYTF. The CDR3 bases are TGCAGTGCTAGAGATGTAGGGCAGGGGGTAAATGGCTACACCTTC.

This clonotype was counted between two and nine times. The rearrangement uses TRBV6-1 and TRBJ2-1, with 10 bases matching TRBD1. J lost 8 bases, V lost 10 bases, and 11 bases had no gene match. The CDR3 is 14 residues long. CDR1 is MNHNS and CDR2 is SASEGT in the germline V gene. CDR3 DNA sequence: TGTGCCATCTCTTGGACAGGGGGTTTCTATGAGCAGTTCTTC. Its translation: CAISWTGGFYEQFF.

There are a few counts of this clonotype. The chain carries TRBV30 and TRBJ1-2, with TRBD1 matching over 8 bases. Germline CDR1 reads GTSNPN; CDR2 reads SVGIG (reference sequence). This CDR3 has 14 residues. V lost 3 bases to trimming and J lost 8 bases; unmatched junction nucleotides: 11. CDR3 DNA: TGTGCCTGGAGCCCCCCCCAGGGGGCAAGAGGCTACACCTTC. This encodes CAWSPPQGARGYTF.

The DNA of the CDR3 is TGTGCCAGCAGCGTAGGGTTCCGGGGGGAAGCTTTCTTT. It encodes CASSVGFRGEAFF. The genes are TRBV9 and TRBJ1-1, with a weak D call TRBD1 (5 bases). Germline CDR1 SGDLS, CDR2 YYNGEE. This CDR3 comprises 13 residues. The V end was cut by 0 bases, the J end by 8 bases, with 11 bases between.

The chain links TRBV7-9 to TRBJ1-1; D gene unclear. There are 15 residues in the CDR3. V shed 5 bases and J shed 0 bases, with 13 bases lying between them. Germline CDR1 is SEHNR and CDR2 is FQNEAQ (reference sequence). The chain's CDR3 is CASSPNTGLNTEAFF. In nucleotides, the CDR3 is TGTGCCAGCAGCCCAAATACCGGACTGAACACTGAAGCTTTCTTT.

The V call is TRBV20-1, the J call TRBJ2-1; perhaps TRBD2 as D (6 bases). Trimming left V 6 bases short and J 0 bases short, with 18 bases between. Germline V lookup: CDR1 DFQATT, CDR2 SNEGSKA (reference sequence). This CDR3 comprises 16 residues. CDR3 sequence (DNA): TGCAGTGCGCAAGCACTAGCACAGACCTCCTACAATGAGCAGTTCTTC. Protein product: CSAQALAQTSYNEQFF.

There are many counts of this clonotype. The chain uses TRBV18 and TRBJ2-7; 7 bases map to TRBD1. CDR3 length equals 14 residues. CDR1 and CDR2 from the germline V gene are KGHSH and LQKENI. With V trimmed by 3 bases and J by 2 bases, 4 bases remained unmatched. CDR3 in DNA: TGTGCCAGCTCACCTTCCGGGACAGCCTACGAGCAGTACTTC. Its translation is CASSPSGTAYEQYF.

V is TRBV5-1 and J is TRBJ2-7; the D is unclear. V was shortened by 0 bases and J by 1 base, with 11 bases between the two germline ends. The CDR3 contains 15 residues. The germline gives CDR1 SGHRS, CDR2 YFSETQ. The CDR3 is CASSLDQAGSYEQYF. DNA for the CDR3: TGCGCCAGCAGCTTGGACCAGGCCGGTTCCTACGAGCAGTACTTC.

V usage is TRBV12-3 or TRBV12-4 and J usage is TRBJ2-7; perhaps TRBD2 as D (6 bases). The CDR3 contains 12 residues. The CDR3 loop is CASRLDFDEQYF. The CDR3 bases are TGTGCTTCGCGACTAGATTTCGATGAGCAGTACTTC.

This clonotype was picked up a small number of times. The CDR3 nucleotides read TGTGCCAGCAGTTTCTCGGGGTTTGATGGCTACACCTTC. It is translated as CASSFSGFDGYTF. The V and J genes are TRBV2 and TRBJ1-2; D uncertain. The CDR3 spans 13 residues. The germline V gene encodes CDR1 SNHLY and CDR2 FYNNEI. V was trimmed by 5 bases and J by 6 bases, leaving 13 bases between them. Variable domain in full (rest from reference TRBV2 and TRBJ1-2): EPEVTQTPSHQVTQMGQEVILRCVPISNHLYFYWYRQILGQKVEFLVSFYNNEISEKSEIFDDQFSVERPDGSNFTLKIRSTKLEDSAMYFCASSFSGFDGYTFGSGTRLTVV.